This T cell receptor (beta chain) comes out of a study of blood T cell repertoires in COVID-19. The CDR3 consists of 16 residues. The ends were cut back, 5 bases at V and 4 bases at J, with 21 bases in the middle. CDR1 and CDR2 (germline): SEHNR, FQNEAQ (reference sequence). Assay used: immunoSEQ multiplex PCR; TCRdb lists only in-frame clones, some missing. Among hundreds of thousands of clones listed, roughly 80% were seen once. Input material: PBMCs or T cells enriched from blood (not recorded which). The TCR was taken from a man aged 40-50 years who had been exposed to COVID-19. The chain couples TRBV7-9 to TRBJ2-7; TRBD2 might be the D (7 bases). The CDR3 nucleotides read TGTGCCAGCAGCCCCCGGGGGGCCGTAGGTGTATACGAGCAGTACTTC. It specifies CASSPRGAVGVYEQYF.